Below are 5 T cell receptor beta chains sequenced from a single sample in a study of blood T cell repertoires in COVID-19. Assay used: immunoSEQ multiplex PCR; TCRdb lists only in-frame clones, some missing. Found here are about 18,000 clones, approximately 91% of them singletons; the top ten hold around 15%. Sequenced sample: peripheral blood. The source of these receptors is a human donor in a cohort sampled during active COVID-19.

This CDR3 reads CASSPDWTGATEAFF. The CDR3 region has the DNA TGTGCCAGCAGTCCCGACTGGACAGGGGCCACTGAAGCTTTCTTT. V and J are TRBV28 and TRBJ1-1; TRBD1 agrees at 9 bases. The CDR3 is 15 residues long. CDR1 and CDR2 (germline): MDHEN, SYDVKM. The junction had 8 bases not matched to a gene; V was cut back by 5 bases and J by 4 bases.

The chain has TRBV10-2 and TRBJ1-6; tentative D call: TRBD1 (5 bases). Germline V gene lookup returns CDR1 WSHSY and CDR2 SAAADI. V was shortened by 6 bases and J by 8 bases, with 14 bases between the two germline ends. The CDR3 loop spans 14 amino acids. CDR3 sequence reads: CASRFQGGDSPLHF. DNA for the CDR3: TGCGCCAGCAGATTCCAGGGAGGCGATTCACCCCTCCACTTT.

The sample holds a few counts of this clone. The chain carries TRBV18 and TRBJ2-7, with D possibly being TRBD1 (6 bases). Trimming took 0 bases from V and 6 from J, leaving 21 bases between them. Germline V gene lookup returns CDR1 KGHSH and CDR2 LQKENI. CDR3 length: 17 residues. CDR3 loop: CASSPPVGGPSLSEQYF. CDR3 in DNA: TGTGCCAGCTCACCACCGGTAGGGGGACCCTCCTTGAGCGAGCAGTACTTC.

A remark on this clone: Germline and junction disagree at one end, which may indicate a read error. The CDR3 loop reads CASSLGVSGGYNEQFF. The CDR3 bases are TGTGCTAGCAGCTTAGGAGTTAGCGGGGGGTACAATGAGCAGTTCTTC. The chain links TRBV7-7 to TRBJ2-1; the match to TRBD2 covers 10 bases. In germline, CDR1 is SSHAT, CDR2 FNYEAQ (reference sequence). The CDR3 sequence is 16 residues long.

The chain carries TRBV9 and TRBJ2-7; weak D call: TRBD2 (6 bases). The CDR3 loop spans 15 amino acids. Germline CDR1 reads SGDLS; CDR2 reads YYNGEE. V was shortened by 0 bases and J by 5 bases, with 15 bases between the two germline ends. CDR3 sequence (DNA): TGTGCCAGCAGCGTAGAGGGCGGGGATGGGAACGAGCAGTACTTC. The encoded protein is CASSVEGGDGNEQYF.